The rows below give T cell receptor beta chains drawn from one sample of a study of T cells in Graves' hyperthyroidism and ophthalmopathy. TCRdb called the multiplex PCR reads again in MiXCR, with one record for every CDR3 protein. This table holds a few hundred thousand distinct CDR3 sequences, about a sixth found once. Material: blood. The receptor set was obtained from a man in his forties or fifties with Graves' hyperthyroidism. Each CDR3 is given with its conserved first and last residue. D genes are given only for firm matches. Clone size is stated in some rows and not others, as once, few, many or a class when expanded.

v_call	d_call	j_call	clone_size	cdr3_aa	cdr3_nt
TRBV30	NA	TRBJ2-7	many	CAWRGSGDEQYF	TGTGCCTGGAGGGGGTCCGGGGACGAGCAGTACTTC
TRBV20-1	TRBD1	TRBJ1-2	many	CSARDHRDRGLNGYTF	TGCAGTGCTAGAGACCACCGGGACAGGGGGCTGAATGGCTACACCTTC
TRBV6-2/TRBV6-3	NA	TRBJ2-3	many	CASSPYSDTQYF	TGTGCCAGCAGTCCTTATTCAGATACGCAGTATTTT
TRBV7-2	NA	TRBJ2-7	NA	CASSLVLGISYEQYF	TGTGCCAGCAGCTTAGTACTGGGGATCTCCTACGAGCAGTACTTC
TRBV3-1	NA	TRBJ1-5	few	CASSLDGSSNQPQHF	TGTGCCAGCAGCCTGGACGGATCTAGCAATCAGCCCCAGCATTTT
TRBV7-8	TRBD1	TRBJ2-7	many	CASSSLQGSYEQYF	TGTGCCAGCAGCTCCCTACAGGGGTCCTACGAGCAGTACTTC
TRBV7-2	TRBD1	TRBJ2-1	NA	CASSLAHSGRGQGYNEQLF	TGTGCCAGCAGCTTAGCGCATTCGGGCCGTGGACAGGGTTACAATGAGCAGCTCTTC
TRBV20-1	TRBD2	TRBJ2-7	NA	CSAQLAGGVYEQYF	TGCAGTGCTCAACTAGCGGGGGGGGTGTACGAGCAGTACTTC
TRBV30	NA	TRBJ1-2	many	CAWSVRRVGYGYTF	TGTGCCTGGAGTGTACGCAGGGTCGGCTATGGCTACACCTTC
TRBV24-1	TRBD1	TRBJ2-5	many	CATSDLDRGNGKTQYF	TGTGCCACCAGTGATTTAGACAGGGGGAATGGCAAGACCCAGTACTTC
TRBV12-3/TRBV12-4	TRBD2	TRBJ2-3	NA	CASSLASGLGDTQYF	TGTGCCAGCAGCCTGGCTAGCGGTTTAGGGGATACGCAGTATTTT
TRBV2	NA	TRBJ1-5	many	CASSEDTYQPQHF	TGTGCCAGCAGTGAGGACACTTATCAGCCCCAGCATTTT
TRBV3-1	TRBD1	TRBJ2-5	NA	CASSPRTGVETQYF	TGTGCCAGCAGCCCCCGGACAGGGGTGGAGACCCAGTACTTC
TRBV5-1	TRBD1	TRBJ2-1	many	CASSLEGADEQFF	TGCGCCAGCAGCTTAGAGGGGGCGGATGAGCAGTTCTTC
TRBV7-9	TRBD2	TRBJ2-3	NA	CASSLVLGGGNTDTQYF	TGTGCCAGCAGCTTAGTTTTGGGCGGGGGTAATACAGATACGCAGTATTTT
TRBV20-1	NA	TRBJ1-2	NA	CSATRLRTANYGYIF	TGCAGTGCTACTCGCCTCAGGACGGCGAACTATGGCTACATCTTC
TRBV3-1	NA	TRBJ1-6	many	CASSSRQNNSPLHF	TGTGCCAGCAGCTCTAGGCAGAATAATTCACCCCTCCACTTT
TRBV7-2	NA	TRBJ2-5	once	CASSLVLGAQETQYF	TGTGCCAGCAGCTTAGTACTGGGGGCCCAAGAGACCCAGTACTTC
TRBV5-8	NA	TRBJ2-7	NA	CASSPRMDSYEQYF	TGTGCCAGCAGCCCGAGGATGGATTCCTACGAGCAGTACTTC
TRBV3-1	NA	TRBJ1-1	many	CASSQIGGTEAFF	TGTGCCAGCAGCCAAATAGGGGGTACTGAAGCTTTCTTT
TRBV18	NA	TRBJ1-4	many	CASSSSENEKLFF	TGTGCCAGCTCATCCAGTGAGAATGAAAAACTGTTTTTT
TRBV2	TRBD2	TRBJ2-5	many	CASSPGLAGGNQETQYF	TGTGCCAGCAGCCCCGGACTAGCGGGGGGTAATCAAGAGACCCAGTACTTC
TRBV3-1	NA	TRBJ1-2	many	CASSQESLVGPRGYTF	TGTGCCAGCAGCCAAGAAAGTTTGGTGGGGCCGCGTGGCTACACCTTC
TRBV6-1	NA	TRBJ2-1	many	CASSVLGSDNEQFF	TGTGCCAGCAGTGTGTTGGGCAGCGACAATGAGCAGTTCTTC
TRBV28	NA	TRBJ1-1	many	CASSPGTREAFF	TGTGCCAGCAGTCCCGGGACGAGGGAAGCTTTCTTT
TRBV10-3	NA	TRBJ1-3	few	CAISDWQGLSGNTIYF	TGTGCCATCAGTGATTGGCAGGGCCTCTCTGGAAACACCATATATTTT
TRBV11-2	NA	TRBJ2-5	many	CASSLRPQETQYF	TGTGCCAGCAGCTTAAGGCCCCAAGAGACCCAGTACTTC
TRBV11-2	TRBD2	TRBJ2-1	many	CASSPGLAGGREQFF	TGTGCCAGCAGCCCCGGACTAGCGGGGGGGCGCGAGCAGTTCTTC
TRBV20-1	TRBD2	TRBJ2-1	once	CSARQGGGGSYNEQFF	TGCAGTGCCAGACAGGGCGGGGGGGGATCCTACAATGAGCAGTTCTTC
TRBV7-2	NA	TRBJ1-1	many	CASSLEFRATEAFF	TGTGCCAGCAGCTTAGAGTTCAGAGCCACTGAAGCTTTCTTT
TRBV6-2/TRBV6-3	NA	TRBJ1-1	NA	CASSWEQGSEAFF	TGTGCCAGCAGTTGGGAGCAGGGATCTGAAGCTTTCTTT
TRBV29-1	NA	TRBJ1-2	NA	CSVEARPGYYGDGYTF	TGCAGCGTTGAGGCTCGTCCAGGATACTATGGGGATGGCTACACCTTC
TRBV6-2/TRBV6-3	NA	TRBJ2-1	many	CASSYSQRGEQFF	TGTGCCAGCAGTTACTCGCAGCGAGGGGAGCAGTTCTTC
TRBV7-9	TRBD1	TRBJ2-7	few	CASQTTGFYEQYF	TGTGCCAGCCAAACGACAGGGTTCTACGAGCAGTACTTC
TRBV27	NA	TRBJ1-6	NA	CASSPTAGPLHF	TGTGCCAGCAGTCCGACGGCCGGACCCCTCCACTTT
TRBV20-1	NA	TRBJ2-1	many	CSAPSGIGYNEQFF	TGCAGTGCCCCCTCAGGGATAGGTTACAATGAGCAGTTCTTC
TRBV7-2	NA	TRBJ1-1	many	CASSLESRGPRHTEAFF	TGTGCCAGCAGCTTAGAGTCCCGCGGCCCCCGGCACACTGAAGCTTTCTTT